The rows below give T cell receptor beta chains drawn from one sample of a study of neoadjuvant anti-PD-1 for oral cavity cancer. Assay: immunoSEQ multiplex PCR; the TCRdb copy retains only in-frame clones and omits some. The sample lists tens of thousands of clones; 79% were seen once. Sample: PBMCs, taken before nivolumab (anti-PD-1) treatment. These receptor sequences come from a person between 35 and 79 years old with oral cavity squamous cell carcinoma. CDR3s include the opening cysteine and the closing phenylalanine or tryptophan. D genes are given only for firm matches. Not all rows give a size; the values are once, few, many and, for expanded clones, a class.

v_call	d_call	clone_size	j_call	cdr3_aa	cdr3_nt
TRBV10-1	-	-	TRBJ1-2	CASSESTHYGYTF	TGCGCCAGCAGTGAGAGTACACATTATGGCTACACCTTC
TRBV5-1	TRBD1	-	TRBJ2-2	CASRDRTGIAGELFF	TGCGCCAGCAGGGATCGGACAGGGATCGCCGGGGAGCTGTTTTTT
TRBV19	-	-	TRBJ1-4	CASSPKGDTYNEKLFF	TGTGCCAGTAGCCCCAAGGGAGACACTTATAATGAAAAACTGTTTTTT
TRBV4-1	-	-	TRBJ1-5	CASSQEPTRGGNQPQHF	TGCGCCAGCAGCCAAGAACCCACCCGCGGGGGGAATCAGCCCCAGCATTTT
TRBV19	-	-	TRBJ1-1	CASSSWTEAFF	TGTGCCAGTAGTTCCTGGACAGAAGCTTTCTTT
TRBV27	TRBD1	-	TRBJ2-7	CASSLTSGWTGGRNEQYF	TGTGCCAGCAGTTTAACGAGTGGTTGGACAGGGGGAAGAAACGAGCAGTACTTC
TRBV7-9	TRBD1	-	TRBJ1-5	CASSDGTVYSNQPQHF	TGTGCCAGCAGCGACGGGACAGTTTATAGCAATCAGCCCCAGCATTTT
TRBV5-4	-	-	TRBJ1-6	CASSGDGNSPLHF	TGTGCCAGCAGCGGCGACGGTAATTCACCCCTCCACTTT
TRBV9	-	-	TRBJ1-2	CASSAQGNNYGYTF	TGTGCCAGCAGCGCACAGGGAAATAACTATGGCTACACCTTC
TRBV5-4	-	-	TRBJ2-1	CASSLDPGAYNEQFF	TGTGCCAGCAGCTTGGACCCGGGAGCCTACAATGAGCAGTTCTTC
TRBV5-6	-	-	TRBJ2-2	CASSLDGTRKGNTGELFF	TGTGCCAGCAGCTTAGACGGGACAAGGAAGGGGAACACCGGGGAGCTGTTTTTT
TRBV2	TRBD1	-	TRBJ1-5	CASSDRSGGNQPQHF	TGTGCCAGCAGTGATCGATCAGGGGGTAATCAGCCCCAGCATTTT
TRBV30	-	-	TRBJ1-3	CAWSELQGNTIYF	TGTGCCTGGAGTGAACTCCAAGGAAACACCATATATTTT
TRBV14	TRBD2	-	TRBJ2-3	CASSQGREGPSTDTQYF	TGTGCCAGCAGCCAAGGGCGGGAGGGCCCCAGCACAGATACGCAGTATTTT
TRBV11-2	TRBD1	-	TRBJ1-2	CASSRGGSGQLIYTF	TGTGCCAGCAGCCGAGGCGGGTCGGGACAGCTCATCTACACCTTC
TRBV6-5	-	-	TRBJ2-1	CASRSKGAGNEQFF	TGTGCCAGCAGGTCAAAGGGTGCGGGCAATGAGCAGTTCTTC
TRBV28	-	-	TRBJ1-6	CASSLFTSALRGNSPLHF	TGTGCCAGCAGTTTATTCACTAGCGCTTTAAGAGGTAATTCACCCCTCCACTTT
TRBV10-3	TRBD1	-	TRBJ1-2	CAISADRGRDYTF	TGTGCCATCAGTGCCGACAGGGGGCGCGACTACACCTTC
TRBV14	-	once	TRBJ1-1	CASSQEITRGEAFF	TGTGCCAGCAGCCAAGAAATAACCAGGGGTGAAGCTTTCTTT
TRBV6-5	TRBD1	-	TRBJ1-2	CASSARGGYGYTF	TGTGCCAGCAGCGCCAGGGGGGGCTATGGCTACACCTTC
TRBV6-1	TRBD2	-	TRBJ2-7	CASSVGRTSSYEQYF	TGTGCCAGCAGTGTCGGGAGGACGAGCTCCTACGAGCAGTACTTC
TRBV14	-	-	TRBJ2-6	CASSLRRSVTAGANVLTF	TGTGCCAGCAGCCTCCGGCGCTCCGTAACGGCCGGGGCCAACGTCCTGACTTTC
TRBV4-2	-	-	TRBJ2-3	CASSQTTDTQYF	TGTGCCAGCAGCCAGACCACAGATACGCAGTATTTT
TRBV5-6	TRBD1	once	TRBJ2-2	CASSLEGRDRVNGELFF	TGTGCCAGCAGCTTGGAGGGAAGGGACAGGGTGAACGGGGAGCTGTTTTTT
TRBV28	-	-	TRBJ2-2	CASSSPGGGGGELFF	TGTGCCAGCAGTTCCCCCGGGGGTGGTGGCGGGGAGCTGTTTTTT
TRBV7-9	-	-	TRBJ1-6	CASSLRGSPLHF	TGTGCCAGCAGCTTAAGGGGATCACCCCTCCACTTT
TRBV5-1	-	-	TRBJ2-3	CASSLRGASTDTQYF	TGCGCCAGCAGCTTGAGAGGGGCTAGCACAGATACGCAGTATTTT